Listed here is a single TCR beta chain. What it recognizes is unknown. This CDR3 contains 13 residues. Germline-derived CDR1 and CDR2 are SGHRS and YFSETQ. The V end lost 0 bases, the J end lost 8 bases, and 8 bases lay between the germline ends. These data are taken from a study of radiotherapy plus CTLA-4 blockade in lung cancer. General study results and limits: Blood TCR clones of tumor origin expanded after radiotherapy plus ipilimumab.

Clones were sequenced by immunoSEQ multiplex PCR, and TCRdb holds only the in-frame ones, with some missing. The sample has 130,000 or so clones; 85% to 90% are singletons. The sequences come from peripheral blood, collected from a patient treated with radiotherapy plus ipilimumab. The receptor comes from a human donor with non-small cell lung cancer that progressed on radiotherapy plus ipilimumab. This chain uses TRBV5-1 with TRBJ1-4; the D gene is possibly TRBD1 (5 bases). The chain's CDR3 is CASSLDWGEKLFF. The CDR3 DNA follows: TGCGCCAGCAGCTTGGACTGGGGGGAAAAACTGTTTTTT.